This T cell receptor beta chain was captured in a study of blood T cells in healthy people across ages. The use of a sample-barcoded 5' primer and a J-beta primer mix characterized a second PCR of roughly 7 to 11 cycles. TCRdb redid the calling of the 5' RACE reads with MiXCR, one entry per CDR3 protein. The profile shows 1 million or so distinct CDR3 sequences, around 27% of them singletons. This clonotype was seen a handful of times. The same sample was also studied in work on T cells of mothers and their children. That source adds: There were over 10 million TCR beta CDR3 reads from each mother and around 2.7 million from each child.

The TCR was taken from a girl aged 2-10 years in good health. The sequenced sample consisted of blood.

The CDR3 nucleotides read TGTGCCAGCAGTTTATCTTCCGGGACTAATCCCTACGAGCAGTACTTC. Its protein product is CASSLSSGTNPYEQYF. The genes are TRBV12-3 or TRBV12-4 and TRBJ2-1; TRBD2 aligns across 7 bases. The J call may not be correct, given that the DNA end is closer to TRBJ2-7. This CDR3 comprises 16 residues.